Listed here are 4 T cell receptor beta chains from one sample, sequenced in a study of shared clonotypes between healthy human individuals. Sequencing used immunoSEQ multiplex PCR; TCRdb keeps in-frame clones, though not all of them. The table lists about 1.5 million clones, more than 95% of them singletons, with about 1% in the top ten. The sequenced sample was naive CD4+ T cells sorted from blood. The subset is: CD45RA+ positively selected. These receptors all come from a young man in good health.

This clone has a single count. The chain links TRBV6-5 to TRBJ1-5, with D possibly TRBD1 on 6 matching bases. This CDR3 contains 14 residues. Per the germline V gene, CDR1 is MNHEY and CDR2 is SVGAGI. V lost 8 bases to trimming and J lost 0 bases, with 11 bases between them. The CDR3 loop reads CASGDRLSNQPQHF. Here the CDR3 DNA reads TGTGCCAGCGGTGACAGGCTTAGCAATCAGCCCCAGCATTTT.

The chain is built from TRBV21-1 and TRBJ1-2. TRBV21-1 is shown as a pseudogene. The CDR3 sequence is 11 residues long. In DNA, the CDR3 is TGTGCCAGCAGCCGCCCGAAAGGCTACACCTTC. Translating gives CASSRPKGYTF.

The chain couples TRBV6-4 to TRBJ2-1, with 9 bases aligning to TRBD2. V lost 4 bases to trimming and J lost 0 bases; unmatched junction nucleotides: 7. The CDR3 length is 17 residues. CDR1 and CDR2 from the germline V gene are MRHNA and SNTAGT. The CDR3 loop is CASSVDAGGSSYNEQFF. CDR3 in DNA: TGTGCCAGCAGTGTGGACGCGGGAGGGAGCTCCTACAATGAGCAGTTCTTC.

CDR3 residues: CASSLGDQPAQYF. DNA for the CDR3: TGTGCCAGCAGCTTGGGGGACCAGCCGGCCCAGTACTTC. The rearrangement joins TRBV5-4 to TRBJ2-5; the D gene could be TRBD1 or TRBD2 (5 bases each). CDR1 is SGHNT and CDR2 is YYREEE in the germline V gene (reference sequence). V lost 0 bases and J lost 9, with 12 bases in between. The CDR3 has 13 amino acids.